A selection of T cell receptor beta chains follows, all from one sample in a study of cytomegalovirus exposure and HLA in healthy donors. Sequenced by immunoSEQ multiplex PCR; TCRdb stores in-frame clones only, minus some. This sample's clone table lists about 130,000 clones. Sequencing was performed on PBMCs. These receptors were obtained from a man between 18 and 29 years old in good health and CMV-seronegative. Each CDR3 is given with its conserved first and last residue. The D gene is left open where the match is weak.

11 TRBJ1-3 NA TRBV7-2 CASSSFNTIYF TGTGCCAGCAGCTCTTTTAACACCATATATTTT
14 TRBJ2-5 TRBD1 TRBV28 CASSPTGFGETQYF TGTGCCAGCAGCCCGACAGGGTTCGGGGAGACCCAGTACTTC
13 TRBJ2-2 NA TRBV9 CASSVDRDGELFF TGTGCCAGCAGCGTAGATCGGGACGGGGAGCTGTTTTTT
15 TRBJ2-1 TRBD2 TRBV9 CASSVDGGANNEQFF TGTGCCAGCAGCGTAGACGGGGGGGCAAATAATGAGCAGTTCTTC
14 TRBJ1-3 TRBD1 TRBV28 CASTTGGPGNTIYF TGTGCCAGCACTACAGGGGGACCTGGAAACACCATATATTTT
13 TRBJ1-4 TRBD1 TRBV28 CASRGTGDEKLFF TGTGCCAGCCGGGGGACAGGGGACGAAAAACTGTTTTTT
17 TRBJ2-5 TRBD2 TRBV7-9 CASSLHLLAGRQETQYF TGTGCCAGCAGCTTGCACCTCCTAGCGGGGAGGCAAGAGACCCAGTACTTC
14 TRBJ1-2 NA TRBV30 CAWSRGGGHYGYTF TGTGCCTGGAGTCGGGGAGGGGGGCACTATGGCTACACCTTC
14 TRBJ2-7 TRBD1 TRBV7-9 CASSLQSTGGEQYF TGTGCCAGCAGCTTACAGTCCACAGGGGGCGAGCAGTACTTC
11 TRBJ1-1 NA TRBV20-1 CSADMSIEAFF TGCAGTGCTGACATGAGTATAGAAGCTTTCTTT